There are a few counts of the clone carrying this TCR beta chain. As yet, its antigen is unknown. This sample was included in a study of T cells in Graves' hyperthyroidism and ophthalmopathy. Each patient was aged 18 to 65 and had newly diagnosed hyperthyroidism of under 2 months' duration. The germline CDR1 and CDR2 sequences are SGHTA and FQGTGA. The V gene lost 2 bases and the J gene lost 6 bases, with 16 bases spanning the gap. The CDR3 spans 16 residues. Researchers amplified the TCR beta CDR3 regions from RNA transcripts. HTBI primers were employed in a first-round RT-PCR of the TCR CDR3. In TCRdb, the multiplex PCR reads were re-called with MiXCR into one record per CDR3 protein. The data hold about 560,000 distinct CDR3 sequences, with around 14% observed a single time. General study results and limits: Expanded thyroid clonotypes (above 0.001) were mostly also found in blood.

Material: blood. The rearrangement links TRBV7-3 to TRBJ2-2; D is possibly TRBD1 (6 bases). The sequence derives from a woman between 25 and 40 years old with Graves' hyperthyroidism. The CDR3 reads CASSLSLGAGAGELFF. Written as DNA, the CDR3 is TGTGCCAGCAGCTTATCTTTGGGGGCTGGAGCCGGGGAGCTGTTTTTT. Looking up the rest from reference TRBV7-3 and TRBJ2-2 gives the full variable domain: GAGVSQTPSNKVTEKGKYVELRCDPISGHTALYWYRQSLGQGPEFLIYFQGTGAADDSGLPNDRFFAVRPEGSVSTLKIQRTERGDSAVYLCASSLSLGAGAGELFFGEGSRLTVL.